The 21 T cell receptor beta chains reported below all come from one sample, sequenced in a study of cytomegalovirus exposure and HLA in healthy donors. PCR was performed using 60 Vbeta and 13 Jbeta primers. TCRdb's copy holds only in-frame clones and misses some; the assay was immunoSEQ multiplex PCR. This sample has approximately 150,000 clones, with 65% to 80% found just once. Sequencing input: PBMCs. The receptors here all came from a male donor in good health and CMV-seronegative.

The chain links TRBV28 to TRBJ1-5, with D perhaps matching TRBD1 (5 bases). The CDR3 runs 15 residues. Germline V lookup: CDR1 MDHEN, CDR2 SYDVKM. V was pared by 5 bases and J by 3 bases, with 14 bases between. The CDR3 loop reads CASSLRTLINQPQHF. The CDR3 DNA reads as TGTGCCAGCAGTCTCCGGACACTCATCAATCAGCCCCAGCATTTT.

The V and J genes are TRBV27 and TRBJ1-1; 9 nucleotides align to TRBD1. CDR3 length: 16 residues. Trimming at V came to 2 bases and at J to 0 bases, leaving 4 bases not matched to a gene. Per the germline V gene, CDR1 is MNHEY and CDR2 is SMNVEV (reference sequence). Here the CDR3 reads CASSLLGQGLNTEAFF. The DNA of the CDR3 is TGTGCCAGCAGTTTACTAGGACAGGGGCTGAACACTGAAGCTTTCTTT.

The chain recombines TRBV30 with TRBJ2-6, with TRBD1 matching 7 bases. CDR1 and CDR2 (germline): GTSNPN, SVGIG (reference sequence). CDR3 length equals 15 residues. The V gene end was trimmed by 5 bases and the J gene end by 0 bases; junction bases not matched to a gene: 4. The CDR3 region is CAWGTVGSGANVLTF. The CDR3 DNA reads as TGTGCCTGGGGGACAGTGGGCTCTGGGGCCAACGTCCTGACTTTC. The variable domain in full, completed from reference TRBV30 and TRBJ2-6, reads SQTIHQWPATLVQPVGSPLSLECTVEGTSNPNLYWYRQAAGRGLQLLFYSVGIGQISSEVPQNLSASRPQDRQFILSSKKLLLSDSGFYLCAWGTVGSGANVLTFGAGSRLTVL.

This chain uses TRBV19 with TRBJ2-3; possible D gene TRBD1, 7 bases. V was trimmed by 6 bases and J by 0 bases, leaving 22 bases between them. CDR1 is LNHDA, CDR2 SQIVND, per germline (reference sequence). The CDR3 consists of 18 residues. CDR3: CASSPQGTRRTSTDTQYF. In nucleotides, the CDR3 is TGTGCCAGTAGCCCACAGGGGACTCGAAGAACTAGCACAGATACGCAGTATTTT. Complete variable domain (other parts from reference TRBV19 and TRBJ2-3): DGGITQSPKYLFRKEGQNVTLSCEQNLNHDAMYWYRQDPGQGLRLIYYSQIVNDFQKGDIAEGYSVSREKKESFPLTVTSAQKNPTAFYLCASSPQGTRRTSTDTQYFGPGTRLTVL.

This clone was observed a handful of times. The chain employs TRBV18 and TRBJ2-2; D remains unclear. The CDR3 has 13 amino acids. Germline-derived CDR1 and CDR2 are KGHSH and LQKENI. Trimming took 2 bases from V and 6 from J, leaving 7 bases between them. The CDR3 loop reads CASSPFSAGELFF. CDR3 nucleotides: TGTGCCAGCTCACCATTCTCTGCCGGGGAGCTGTTTTTT. The variable domain in full, completed from reference TRBV18 and TRBJ2-2, reads NAGVMQNPRHLVRRRGQEARLRCSPMKGHSHVYWYRQLPEEGLKFMVYLQKENIIDESGMPKERFSAEFPKEGPSILRIQQVVRGDSAAYFCASSPFSAGELFFGEGSRLTVL.

The chain combines TRBV6-1 with TRBJ1-1; 7 bases are a match to TRBD1. Per germline, CDR1 MNHNS and CDR2 SASEGT. V was clipped by 7 bases and J by 1 base; unmatched bases: 3. The CDR3 extends over 13 amino acids. CDR3 nucleotide sequence: TGTGCCAGCAAGGGACAGCCGAACACTGAAGCTTTCTTT. This encodes CASKGQPNTEAFF.

J is TRBJ1-4 and V is TRBV7-8; D ambiguous. The CDR3 loop spans 15 amino acids. Trimming shortened V by 2 bases and J by 3 bases, and 10 bases separated the two germline ends. CDR1 SGHVS and CDR2 FQNEAQ come from the germline V gene. The CDR3 sequence is CASSLRGKANEKLFF. For the CDR3, the DNA is TGTGCCAGCAGCTTAAGAGGGAAGGCTAATGAAAAACTGTTTTTT.

The V and J genes are TRBV5-6 and TRBJ1-2; the D is unclear. Germline loops: CDR1 SGHDT, CDR2 YYEEEE. V lost 4 bases and J lost 1, with 11 bases in between. The length of the CDR3 is 14 residues. The CDR3 coding sequence is TGTGCCAGCAGCCCAGACTTAATTAACTATGGCTACACCTTC. Its protein product is CASSPDLINYGYTF. Combining the CDR3 with reference TRBV5-6 and TRBJ1-2 gives the whole variable domain DAGVTQSPTHLIKTRGQQVTLRCSPKSGHDTVSWYQQALGQGPQFIFQYYEEEERQRGNFPDRFSGHQFPNYSSELNVNALLLGDSALYLCASSPDLINYGYTFGSGTRLTVV.

The CDR3 sequence is CASRSGANVLTF. In DNA, the CDR3 is TGTGCCTCCCGGTCCGGGGCCAACGTCCTGACTTTC. This rearrangement joins TRBV25-1 to TRBJ2-6; D is uncertain. The CDR3 consists of 12 residues. Germline loops: CDR1 MGHDK, CDR2 SYGVNS. Trimming stripped 11 bases from V and 4 bases from J, with 9 bases between.

The chain joins TRBV7-3 to TRBJ2-2, with a weak D call TRBD1 (6 bases). Germline loops: CDR1 SGHTA, CDR2 FQGTGA. V shed 6 bases and J shed 5 bases, with 19 bases lying between them. The CDR3 runs 16 residues. CDR3 loop: CASRPPRAGETGELFF. CDR3 coding DNA: TGTGCCAGCAGACCCCCCAGGGCAGGGGAAACCGGGGAGCTGTTTTTT.

CDR3 bases: TGTGCCAGCAGCCCTAGCGGTAACTCCTACGAGCAGTACTTC. Amino acid sequence: CASSPSGNSYEQYF. V gene TRBV9 combines with J gene TRBJ2-7; 7 nucleotides line up with TRBD2. The CDR3 covers 14 residues. Germline V gene lookup returns CDR1 SGDLS and CDR2 YYNGEE. Trimming took 4 bases from V and 0 from J; bases not matched to a gene: 4.

The chain has TRBV6-1 and TRBJ2-7, with a tentative D call TRBD1 (6 bases). The CDR3 extends over 14 amino acids. Germline CDR1 MNHNS, CDR2 SASEGT. Trimming took 3 bases from V and 5 from J, leaving 14 bases between them. CDR3 in amino acids: CASSEAGDNHEQYF. CDR3 nucleotides: TGTGCCAGCAGTGAGGCAGGGGACAACCACGAGCAGTACTTC.

This chain links TRBV10-1 with TRBJ2-5; 15 nucleotides align to TRBD2. Germline V gives CDR1 WNHNN, CDR2 SYGVQD (reference sequence). The CDR3 covers 18 residues. V lost 6 bases to trimming and J lost 5 bases; unmatched junction nucleotides: 13. CDR3 bases: TGCGCCAGCAGCTTCACGCGGACTAGCGGGAGGGCCGAGGAGACCCAGTACTTC. Translation gives CASSFTRTSGRAEETQYF.

This clone occurred once. The chain links TRBV5-4 to TRBJ1-6, with unresolved D. The CDR3 covers 14 residues. Germline CDR1 and CDR2: SGHNT and YYREEE (reference sequence). Deletions cut 3 bases from V and 5 bases from J, with 9 bases between. CDR3 sequence (DNA): TGTGCCAGCAGCTCACGGGAAAATAATTCACCCCTCCACTTT. Translated: CASSSRENNSPLHF.

The chain employs TRBV7-9 and TRBJ2-1; 7 nucleotides line up with TRBD1. CDR1 and CDR2 (germline): SEHNR, FQNEAQ (reference sequence). J lost 5 bases, V lost 6 bases, and 7 bases had no gene match. The CDR3 runs 14 residues. The chain's CDR3 is CASRTGTANNEQFF. The CDR3 DNA follows: TGTGCCAGCAGAACCGGGACAGCAAACAATGAGCAGTTCTTC.

In its sample, this clone was seen once. V and J are TRBV18 and TRBJ1-3, with D unclear. Per germline, CDR1 KGHSH and CDR2 LQKENI. The CDR3 consists of 16 residues. Between the trimmed V and J ends, which lost 0 bases and 0 bases, there was a span of 9 bases. The CDR3 loop reads CASSPPEPPSGNTIYF. CDR3 DNA: TGTGCCAGCTCACCACCGGAGCCTCCCTCTGGAAACACCATATATTTT.

The chain has TRBV5-4 and TRBJ2-1; TRBD2 matches 7 bases. This CDR3 is built from 13 residues. The V and J ends lost 0 bases and 6 bases, in that order; junction bases with no gene match: 0. Germline loops: CDR1 SGHNT, CDR2 YYREEE (reference sequence). The CDR3 region has the DNA TGTGCCAGCAGCTTGGCGGGAGGCAATGAGCAGTTCTTC. It translates to CASSLAGGNEQFF.

V and J are TRBV5-1 and TRBJ1-4; weak D call: TRBD1 (6 bases). CDR3 length: 14 residues. V lost 4 bases, J lost 6 bases, and 13 bases lay in between. Germline V lookup: CDR1 SGHRS, CDR2 YFSETQ. Here the CDR3 DNA reads TGCGCCAGCAGCCCAGGGGCGCGGGATGAAAAACTGTTTTTT. It specifies CASSPGARDEKLFF.

This clone was counted between two and nine times. The chain carries TRBV19 and TRBJ1-3, with 8 bases that match TRBD1. Per the germline V gene, CDR1 is LNHDA and CDR2 is SQIVND (reference sequence). The CDR3 totals 15 residues. Germline trimming cut 5 bases from V and 0 bases from J; bases unmatched to any gene: 3. The DNA for the CDR3 is TGTGCCAGTAGTCCAGGGACAGGCTCTGGAAACACCATATATTTT. This gives the protein CASSPGTGSGNTIYF.

This clone was counted only a few times. The chain joins TRBV6-6 to TRBJ2-1; 8 nucleotides align to TRBD1. Germline-derived CDR1 and CDR2 are MNHNY and SVGAGI (reference sequence). The CDR3 has 16 residues. Germline trimming cut 5 bases from V and 9 bases from J; bases unmatched to any gene: 15. The CDR3 DNA sequence: TGTGCCAGCAGTACCCACAGGGGGGAGGACGGGGTTGAGCAGTTCTTC. It encodes CASSTHRGEDGVEQFF.

The J gene is TRBJ2-2, the V gene TRBV19, with D perhaps TRBD1 (5 bases). Trimming cost V 10 bases and J 1 base, with 10 bases left between them. The CDR3 has 13 residues. CDR1 LNHDA and CDR2 SQIVND come from the germline V gene (reference sequence). DNA for the CDR3: TGTGCCATCGGACAAGAGAACACCGGGGAGCTGTTTTTT. It is translated as CAIGQENTGELFF.